Shown below are 21 T cell receptor beta chains from a single sample sequenced in a study of blood T cell repertoires in COVID-19. Sequenced by immunoSEQ multiplex PCR; TCRdb stores in-frame clones only, minus some. The data hold fewer than 350,000 clones, with around nine tenths observed a single time. The sample comprised PBMCs or T cells enriched from blood (not recorded which). These receptors came from a woman aged 55-70 years in a cohort exposed to, infected with or recovered from COVID-19 (not recorded which).

The V and J genes are TRBV28 and TRBJ2-7; D is uncertain. CDR1 and CDR2 (germline): MDHEN, SYDVKM. The V gene lost 5 bases and the J gene lost 3 bases, with 5 bases spanning the gap. CDR3 size: 11 residues. The CDR3 region is CASSLGYEQYF. CDR3 coding DNA: TGTGCCAGCAGTCTAGGCTACGAGCAGTACTTC.

This chain uses TRBV5-1 with TRBJ1-4, with D tentatively TRBD1 (6 bases). This CDR3 comprises 16 residues. V was trimmed by 3 bases and J by 5 bases, leaving 17 bases between them. Germline V gives CDR1 SGHRS, CDR2 YFSETQ. For the CDR3, the DNA is TGCGCCAGCAGCTCGAATCCAACAGGGATGAATGAAAAACTGTTTTTT. Residues: CASSSNPTGMNEKLFF. The entire variable domain, with the rest obtained from reference TRBV5-1 and TRBJ1-4, is as follows: KAGVTQTPRYLIKTRGQQVTLSCSPISGHRSVSWYQQTPGQGLQFLFEYFSETQRNKGNFPGRFSGRQFSNSRSEMNVSTLELGDSALYLCASSSNPTGMNEKLFFGSGTQLSVL.

The chain links TRBV7-9 to TRBJ2-7; D perhaps matches TRBD2 (6 bases). The V gene lost 2 bases and the J gene lost 2 bases, with 10 bases spanning the gap. The CDR3 has 14 residues. Looked up from germline, CDR1 is SEHNR and CDR2 is FQNEAQ (reference sequence). Here the CDR3 reads CASSLNSGPYEQYF. The CDR3 coding sequence is TGTGCCAGCAGCTTAAATAGCGGACCCTACGAGCAGTACTTC.

V usage is TRBV6-5 and J usage is TRBJ1-4; D is undetermined. V was trimmed by 7 bases and J by 0 bases, leaving 12 bases between them. Germline assignment: CDR1 MNHEY and CDR2 SVGAGI. The CDR3 length is 15 residues. The CDR3 bases are TGTGCCAGCATTCGTTCAGTTGCAACTAATGAAAAACTGTTTTTT. Its protein product is CASIRSVATNEKLFF.

The chain recombines TRBV29-1 with TRBJ1-5, with 7 bases aligning to TRBD1. Germline CDR1 and CDR2: SQVTM and ANQGSEA. The J segment lost 4 bases and the V segment lost 6 bases, leaving 9 bases of the junction unmatched. The CDR3 loop spans 14 amino acids. The CDR3 loop reads CSVLETGYNQPQHF. In DNA form, the CDR3 reads TGCAGCGTACTAGAGACAGGGTATAATCAGCCCCAGCATTTT. The entire variable domain, with the rest obtained from reference TRBV29-1 and TRBJ1-5, is as follows: SAVISQKPSRDICQRGTSLTIQCQVDSQVTMMFWYRQQPGQSLTLIATANQGSEATYESGFVIDKFPISRPNLTFSTLTVSNMSPEDSSIYLCSVLETGYNQPQHFGDGTRLSIL.

The V gene is TRBV4-1, the J gene TRBJ2-7; 8 bases map to TRBD2. Unmatched junction bases numbered 9, after V lost 3 bases and J lost 5 bases. CDR3 length: 15 residues. In germline, CDR1 is MGHRA, CDR2 YSYEKL. This CDR3 is CASSHSPSGWDEQYF. Here the CDR3 DNA reads TGCGCCAGCAGCCATTCTCCTAGCGGGTGGGACGAGCAGTACTTC.

The chain has TRBV5-4 and TRBJ1-1; the D is unclear. The V end was cut by 0 bases, the J end by 4 bases, with 7 bases between. CDR1 is SGHNT, CDR2 YYREEE, per germline (reference sequence). The CDR3 is made up of 13 amino acids. CDR3 sequence reads: CASSLGGFTEAFF. CDR3 coding DNA: TGTGCCAGCAGCTTGGGAGGATTCACTGAAGCTTTCTTT. Drawing the rest from reference TRBV5-4 and TRBJ1-1, the complete variable domain is ETGVTQSPTHLIKTRGQQVTLRCSSQSGHNTVSWYQQALGQGPQFIFQYYREEENGRGNFPPRFSGLQFPNYSSELNVNALELDDSALYLCASSLGGFTEAFFGQGTRLTVV.

This rearrangement joins TRBV5-1 to TRBJ2-7; a weak D match, TRBD2 (5 bases). The CDR3 sequence is 15 residues long. V lost 0 bases, J lost 3 bases, and 13 bases lay in between. The germline V gene encodes CDR1 SGHRS and CDR2 YFSETQ. CDR3 sequence: CASSLGRGTDYEQYF. The CDR3 nucleotides are TGCGCCAGCAGCTTGGGCCGGGGTACAGACTACGAGCAGTACTTC. Complete variable domain (other parts from reference TRBV5-1 and TRBJ2-7): KAGVTQTPRYLIKTRGQQVTLSCSPISGHRSVSWYQQTPGQGLQFLFEYFSETQRNKGNFPGRFSGRQFSNSRSEMNVSTLELGDSALYLCASSLGRGTDYEQYFGPGTRLTVT.

The CDR3: CASSPSGTGDNEQFF. The CDR3, as DNA: TGTGCCAGCAGCCCGTCCGGGACAGGGGACAATGAGCAGTTCTTC. The V and J genes are TRBV3-1 (or the pseudogene TRBV3-2) and TRBJ2-1; TRBD1 matches 10 bases. The length of the CDR3 is 15 residues. Germline trimming cut 4 bases from V and 5 bases from J; bases unmatched to any gene: 5. Looked up from germline, CDR1 is LGHDT and CDR2 is YNNKEL (reference sequence).

The V gene is TRBV6-5, the J gene TRBJ1-6; TRBD1 is a possible D gene (5 bases). V shed 5 bases and J shed 10 bases, with 15 bases lying between them. Germline assignment: CDR1 MNHEY and CDR2 SVGAGI. CDR3 length equals 14 residues. CDR3 DNA sequence: TGTGCCAGCAGTCCCGGGGGAGGGCACTCACCCCTCCACTTT. Its protein is CASSPGGGHSPLHF.

The chain employs TRBV12-3 or TRBV12-4 and TRBJ2-7; D not certain. The CDR3 extends over 13 amino acids. V shed 3 bases and J shed 6 bases, with 12 bases lying between them. The CDR3 here is CASSFLAPREQYF. The CDR3 DNA sequence: TGTGCCAGCAGTTTCTTGGCCCCCCGCGAGCAGTACTTC.

The CDR3 spells CASSEGGVSGGELFF. CDR3 nucleotides: TGTGCCAGCAGCGAGGGAGGGGTCTCCGGCGGGGAGCTGTTTTTT. The chain links TRBV9 to TRBJ2-2; the match to TRBD2 covers 7 bases. The V and J ends lost 3 bases and 7 bases, in that order; junction bases with no gene match: 9. The CDR3 spans 15 residues. In germline, CDR1 is SGDLS, CDR2 YYNGEE. The variable domain in full, with the rest retrieved from reference TRBV9 and TRBJ2-2, is DSGVTQTPKHLITATGQRVTLRCSPRSGDLSVYWYQQSLDQGLQFLIQYYNGEERAKGNILERFSAQQFPDLHSELNLSSLELGDSALYFCASSEGGVSGGELFFGEGSRLTVL.

The chain links TRBV21-1 to TRBJ2-1; the DNA was not used to check the table's D call, TRBD1. TRBV21-1 is shown as a pseudogene. The CDR3 is 15 residues long. CDR3 DNA: TGTGCCAGCAGCAAAGGGCAGGGGGCCAGTAATGAGCAGTTCTTC. Its translation: CASSKGQGASNEQFF.

The chain combines TRBV11-2 with TRBJ2-1; the match to TRBD2 covers 11 bases. The CDR3 totals 16 residues. CDR1 and CDR2 (germline): SGHAT, FQNNGV. J lost 9 bases, V lost 5 bases, and 12 bases had no gene match. The CDR3 sequence is CASSALFLAGGVEQFF. CDR3 DNA sequence: TGTGCCAGCAGCGCCCTGTTTTTAGCGGGAGGGGTTGAGCAGTTCTTC.

The chain recombines TRBV28 with TRBJ1-4, with TRBD1 identical over 8 bases. The germline gives CDR1 MDHEN, CDR2 SYDVKM. CDR3 length: 16 residues. The J segment lost 8 bases and the V segment lost 3 bases, leaving 11 bases of the junction unmatched. CDR3 DNA: TGTGCCAGCAGTTTTTTCAGGGGGCTTAGGGGGGAAAAACTGTTTTTT. Translating gives CASSFFRGLRGEKLFF.

The CDR3 protein is CATSRDRGSGERSEQYF. CDR3 DNA: TGTGCCACCAGCAGAGATCGAGGATCAGGGGAAAGGTCCGAGCAGTACTTC. The V and J genes are TRBV15 and TRBJ2-7; weak D call: TRBD1 (6 bases). Germline CDR1 is LNHNV and CDR2 is YYDKDF (reference sequence). The CDR3 loop spans 17 amino acids. V was trimmed by 0 bases and J by 6 bases, leaving 21 bases between them.

The chain is built from TRBV11-1 and TRBJ1-5, with D unresolved. The CDR3 length is 13 residues. V was shortened by 5 bases and J by 0 bases, with 5 bases between the two germline ends. Germline V gene lookup returns CDR1 SGHAT and CDR2 FQDESV (reference sequence). The CDR3 is CASSQYSNQPQHF. The CDR3 nucleotides are TGTGCCAGCAGCCAGTATAGCAATCAGCCCCAGCATTTT.

V is TRBV18 and J is TRBJ2-7; 9 positions agree with TRBD1. Losses at the gene ends were 3 bases for V and 3 bases for J; bases not matched to a gene: 6. The CDR3 covers 15 residues. Germline-derived CDR1 and CDR2 are KGHSH and LQKENI. The CDR3 reads CASSPGGDRVYEQYF. DNA for the CDR3: TGTGCCAGCTCACCGGGAGGGGACAGGGTCTACGAGCAGTACTTC.

The gene calls are TRBV3-1 (or the pseudogene TRBV3-2) and TRBJ2-7; D is possibly TRBD1 (6 bases). The CDR3 is 14 amino acids. Germline assignment: CDR1 LGHDT and CDR2 YNNKEL (reference sequence). Trimming removed 4 bases at V and 3 bases at J, with 13 bases between. CDR3 bases: TGTGCCAGCAGCCCAGGACAGAACCTCTACGAGCAGTACTTC. Protein sequence: CASSPGQNLYEQYF.

The chain links TRBV7-2 to TRBJ2-5; 7 bases map to TRBD1. The CDR3 is 15 residues long. Germline loops: CDR1 SGHTA, CDR2 FQGNSA. V trimming: 3 bases; J trimming: 1 base; junction bases outside the gene matches: 5. CDR3 coding DNA: TGTGCCAGCAGCTTGGGACAGCGACTCCAAGAGACCCAGTACTTC. It codes for CASSLGQRLQETQYF.

The V and J genes are TRBV2 and TRBJ1-5; D possibly corresponds to TRBD1 (5 bases). The CDR3 runs 16 residues. Trimming stripped 6 bases from V and 0 bases from J, with 15 bases between. Germline V CDR1 and CDR2: SNHLY, FYNNEI. This CDR3 is CASSPRDLLSNQPQHF. The CDR3 DNA is TGTGCCAGCAGCCCCAGGGATCTCCTTAGCAATCAGCCCCAGCATTTT.